This T cell receptor beta chain is drawn from a study of blood T cells in healthy people across ages. Through a sample-barcoded 5' primer and a J-beta primer mix, a second PCR was run for 7 to 11 cycles. One entry per CDR3 protein, called by TCRdb with MiXCR from the 5' RACE reads. The sample has over a million distinct CDR3 sequences, 35% to 55% seen once; the top ten hold 18%. Isolation recovered at least 7 million PBMCs from every sample. In germline, CDR1 is MNHEY, CDR2 SMNVEV (reference sequence). The V and J ends lost 6 bases and 7 bases, in that order; junction bases with no gene match: 11. The CDR3 totals 15 residues.

The TCR sequence derives from a woman aged 60-70 years in good health. The rearrangement uses TRBV27 and TRBJ2-1; 8 bases are a match to TRBD1. Material for sequencing was blood. The CDR3 nucleotides are TGTGCCAGCAGCATTGGACAGGGCCTTACGAATGAGCAGTTCTTC. It encodes CASSIGQGLTNEQFF.